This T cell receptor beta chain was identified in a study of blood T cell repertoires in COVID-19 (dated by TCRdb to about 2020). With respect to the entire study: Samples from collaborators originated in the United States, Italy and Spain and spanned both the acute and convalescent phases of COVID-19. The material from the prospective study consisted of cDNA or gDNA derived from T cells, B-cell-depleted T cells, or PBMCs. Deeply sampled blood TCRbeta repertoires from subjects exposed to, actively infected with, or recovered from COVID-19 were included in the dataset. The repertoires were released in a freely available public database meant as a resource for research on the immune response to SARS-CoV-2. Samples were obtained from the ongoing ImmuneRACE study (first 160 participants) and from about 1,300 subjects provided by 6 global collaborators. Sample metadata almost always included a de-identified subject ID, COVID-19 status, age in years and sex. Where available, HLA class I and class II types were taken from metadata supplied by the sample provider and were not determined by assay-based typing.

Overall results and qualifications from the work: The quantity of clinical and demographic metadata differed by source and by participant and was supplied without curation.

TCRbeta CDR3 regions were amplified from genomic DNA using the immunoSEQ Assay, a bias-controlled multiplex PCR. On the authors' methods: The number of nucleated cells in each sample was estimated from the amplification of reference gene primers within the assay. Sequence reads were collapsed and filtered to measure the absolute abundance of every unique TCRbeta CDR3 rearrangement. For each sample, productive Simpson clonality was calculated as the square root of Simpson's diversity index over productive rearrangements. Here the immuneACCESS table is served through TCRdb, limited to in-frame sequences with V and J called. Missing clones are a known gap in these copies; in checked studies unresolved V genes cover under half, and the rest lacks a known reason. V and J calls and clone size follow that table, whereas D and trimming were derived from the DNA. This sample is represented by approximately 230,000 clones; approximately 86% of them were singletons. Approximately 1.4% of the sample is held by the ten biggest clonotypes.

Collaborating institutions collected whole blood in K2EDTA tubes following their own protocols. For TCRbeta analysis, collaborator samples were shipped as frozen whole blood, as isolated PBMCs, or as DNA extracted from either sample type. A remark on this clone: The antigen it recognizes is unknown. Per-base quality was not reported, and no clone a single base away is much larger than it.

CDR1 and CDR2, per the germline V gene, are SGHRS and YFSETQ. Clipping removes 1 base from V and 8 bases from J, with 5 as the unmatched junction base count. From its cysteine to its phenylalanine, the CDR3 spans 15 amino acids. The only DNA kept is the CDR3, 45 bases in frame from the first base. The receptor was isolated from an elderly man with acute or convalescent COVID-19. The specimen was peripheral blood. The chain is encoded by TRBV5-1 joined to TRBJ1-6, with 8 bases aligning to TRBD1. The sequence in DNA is TGCGCCAGCAGCTTGTCCCAGGGGGCGTATTCACCCCTCCACTTT. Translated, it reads CASSLSQGAYSPLHF.